This T cell receptor beta chain was documented in a study of control samples from healthy donors and cancer patients. Data came from immunoSEQ multiplex PCR; TCRdb stores just in-frame clones and leaves some out. The sample holds 70,000 or so clones; under 90% are singletons and the top ten take approximately 30%. Germline-derived CDR1 and CDR2 are SGHRS and YFSETQ. V was clipped by 0 bases and J by 10 bases, with 13 bases between them. There are 14 residues in the CDR3. This clone was counted between two and nine times. The TCR was taken from a man in his forties or fifties in good health. The chain is built from TRBV5-1 and TRBJ1-4, with a tentative D call TRBD1 (5 bases). Sequencing was performed on blood. The CDR3 here is CASSLELGGAKLFF. The CDR3 DNA is TGCGCCAGCAGCTTGGAGTTAGGTGGGGCAAAACTGTTTTTT.